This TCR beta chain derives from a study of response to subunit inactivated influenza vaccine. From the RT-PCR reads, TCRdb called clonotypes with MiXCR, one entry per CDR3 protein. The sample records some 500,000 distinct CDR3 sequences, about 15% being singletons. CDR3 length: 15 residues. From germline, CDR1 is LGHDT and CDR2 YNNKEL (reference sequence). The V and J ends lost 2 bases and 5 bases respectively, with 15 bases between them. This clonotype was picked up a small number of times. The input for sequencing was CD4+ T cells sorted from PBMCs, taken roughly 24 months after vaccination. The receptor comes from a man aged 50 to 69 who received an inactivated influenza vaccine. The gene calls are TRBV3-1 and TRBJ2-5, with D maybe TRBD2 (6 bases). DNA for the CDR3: TGTGCCAGCAGCCAACGGGGACTTCTCTCCGAGACCCAGTACTTC. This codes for CASSQRGLLSETQYF.